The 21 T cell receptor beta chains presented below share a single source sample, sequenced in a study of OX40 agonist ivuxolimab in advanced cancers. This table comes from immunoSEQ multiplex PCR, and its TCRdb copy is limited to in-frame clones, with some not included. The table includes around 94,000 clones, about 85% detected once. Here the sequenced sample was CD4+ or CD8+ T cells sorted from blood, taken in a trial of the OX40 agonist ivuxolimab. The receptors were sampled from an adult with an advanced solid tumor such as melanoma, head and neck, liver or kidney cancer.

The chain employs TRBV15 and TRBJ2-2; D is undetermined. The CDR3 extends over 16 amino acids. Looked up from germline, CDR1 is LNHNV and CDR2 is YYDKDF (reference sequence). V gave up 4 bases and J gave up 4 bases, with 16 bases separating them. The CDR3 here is CATSTVLGTITGELFF. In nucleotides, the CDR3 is TGTGCCACCAGCACCGTCCTAGGTACTATCACCGGGGAGCTGTTTTTT.

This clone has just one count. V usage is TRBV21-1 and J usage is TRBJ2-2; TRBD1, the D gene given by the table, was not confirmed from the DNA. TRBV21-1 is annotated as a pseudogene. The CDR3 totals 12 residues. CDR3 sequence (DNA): TGTGCCAGCACCAGGGGGACCGGGGAGCTGTTTTTT. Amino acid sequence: CASTRGTGELFF.

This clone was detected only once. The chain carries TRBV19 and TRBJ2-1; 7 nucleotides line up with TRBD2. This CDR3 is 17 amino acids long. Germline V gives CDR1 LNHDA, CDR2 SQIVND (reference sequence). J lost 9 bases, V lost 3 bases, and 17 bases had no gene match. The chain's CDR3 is CASSIPDQPTWGGEQFF. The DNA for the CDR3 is TGTGCCAGTAGTATCCCGGACCAACCAACCTGGGGGGGTGAGCAGTTCTTC.

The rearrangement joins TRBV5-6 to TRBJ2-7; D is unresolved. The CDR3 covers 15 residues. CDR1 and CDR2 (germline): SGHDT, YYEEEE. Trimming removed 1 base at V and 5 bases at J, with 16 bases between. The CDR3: CASSLLGRTVNEQYF. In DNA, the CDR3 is TGTGCCAGCAGCTTGCTGGGAAGGACCGTTAACGAGCAGTACTTC.

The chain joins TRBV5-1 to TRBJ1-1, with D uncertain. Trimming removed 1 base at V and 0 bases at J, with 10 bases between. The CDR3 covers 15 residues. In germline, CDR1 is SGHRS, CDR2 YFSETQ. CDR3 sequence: CASSLTPLMNTEAFF. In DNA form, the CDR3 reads TGCGCCAGCAGCTTGACCCCCTTAATGAACACTGAAGCTTTCTTT.

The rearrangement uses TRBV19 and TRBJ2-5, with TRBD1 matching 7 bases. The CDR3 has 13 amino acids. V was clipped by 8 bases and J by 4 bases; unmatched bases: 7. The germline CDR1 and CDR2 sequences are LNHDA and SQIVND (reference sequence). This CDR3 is CASSGGMVETQYF. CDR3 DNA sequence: TGTGCCAGTTCAGGGGGTATGGTAGAGACCCAGTACTTC.

The CDR3 bases are TGTGCCAGCAGCCACCCGGGAAACACAGATACGCAGTATTTT. Residues: CASSHPGNTDTQYF. V and J are TRBV7-2 and TRBJ2-3, with a weak D call TRBD2 (5 bases). Trimming cost V 5 bases and J 2 bases, with 11 bases left between them. Per the germline V gene, CDR1 is SGHTA and CDR2 is FQGNSA. The CDR3 spans 14 residues.

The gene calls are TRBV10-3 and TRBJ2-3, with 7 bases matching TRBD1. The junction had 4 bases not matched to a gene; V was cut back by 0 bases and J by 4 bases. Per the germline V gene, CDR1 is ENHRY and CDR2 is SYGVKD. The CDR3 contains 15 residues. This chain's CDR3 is CAISESRDSADTQYF. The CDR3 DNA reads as TGTGCCATCAGTGAGTCGAGGGACAGCGCAGATACGCAGTATTTT.

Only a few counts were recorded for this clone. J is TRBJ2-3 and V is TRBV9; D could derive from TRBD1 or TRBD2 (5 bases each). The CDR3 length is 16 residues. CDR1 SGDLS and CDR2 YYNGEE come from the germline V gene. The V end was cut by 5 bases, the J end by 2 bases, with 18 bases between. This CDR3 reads CASSDNRDGNTDTQYF. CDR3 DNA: TGTGCCAGCAGTGACAACCGGGACGGAAACACAGATACGCAGTATTTT.

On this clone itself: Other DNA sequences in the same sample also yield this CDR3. CDR3 coding DNA: TGCGCCAGCAGCTTGGACTCACCTAGCACAGATACGCAGTATTTT. This codes for CASSLDSPSTDTQYF. The chain carries TRBV5-1 and TRBJ2-3, with D unclear. Germline V gives CDR1 SGHRS, CDR2 YFSETQ. The CDR3 has 15 residues. Trimming removed 0 bases from V and 0 bases from J, with 8 bases in between.

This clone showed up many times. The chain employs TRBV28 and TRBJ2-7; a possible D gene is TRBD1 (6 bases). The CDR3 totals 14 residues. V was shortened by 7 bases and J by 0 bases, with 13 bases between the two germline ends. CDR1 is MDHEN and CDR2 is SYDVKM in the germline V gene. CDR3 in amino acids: CASKLNRVSYEQYF. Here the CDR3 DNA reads TGTGCCAGCAAGTTGAACAGGGTCTCCTACGAGCAGTACTTC.

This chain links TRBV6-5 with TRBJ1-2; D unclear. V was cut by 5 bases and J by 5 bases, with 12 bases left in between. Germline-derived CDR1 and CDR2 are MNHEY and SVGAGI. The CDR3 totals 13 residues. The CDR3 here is CASSKSEEYGYTF. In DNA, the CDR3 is TGTGCCAGCAGTAAATCAGAAGAGTATGGCTACACCTTC.

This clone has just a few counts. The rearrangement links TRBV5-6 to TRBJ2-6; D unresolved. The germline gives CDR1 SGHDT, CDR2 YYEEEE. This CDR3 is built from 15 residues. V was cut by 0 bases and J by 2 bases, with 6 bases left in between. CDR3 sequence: CASSLGVTGANVLTF. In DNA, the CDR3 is TGTGCCAGCAGCTTGGGAGTCACTGGGGCCAACGTCCTGACTTTC.

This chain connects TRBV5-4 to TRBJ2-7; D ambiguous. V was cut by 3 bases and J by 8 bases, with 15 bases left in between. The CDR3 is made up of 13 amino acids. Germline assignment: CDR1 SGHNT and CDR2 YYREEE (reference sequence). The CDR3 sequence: CASSYRTAWKQYF. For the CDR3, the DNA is TGTGCCAGCAGCTATAGGACCGCCTGGAAGCAGTACTTC.

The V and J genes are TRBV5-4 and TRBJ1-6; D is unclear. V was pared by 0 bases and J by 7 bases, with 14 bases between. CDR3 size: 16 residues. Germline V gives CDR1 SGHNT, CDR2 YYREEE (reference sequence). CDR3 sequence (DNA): TGTGCCAGCAGCTTGGTTGCCGGGGTGGAAAATTCACCCCTCCACTTT. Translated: CASSLVAGVENSPLHF.

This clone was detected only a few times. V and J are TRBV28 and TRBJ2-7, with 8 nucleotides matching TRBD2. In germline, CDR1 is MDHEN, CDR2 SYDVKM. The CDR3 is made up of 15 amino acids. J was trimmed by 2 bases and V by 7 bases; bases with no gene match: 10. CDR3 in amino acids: CASIGAAGVPYEQYF. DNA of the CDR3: TGTGCCAGCATTGGGGCAGCGGGAGTTCCCTACGAGCAGTACTTC.

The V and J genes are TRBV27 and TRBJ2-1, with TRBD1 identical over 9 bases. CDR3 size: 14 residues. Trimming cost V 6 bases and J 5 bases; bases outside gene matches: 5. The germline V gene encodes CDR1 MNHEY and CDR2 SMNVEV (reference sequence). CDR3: CASSPGQGDNEQFF. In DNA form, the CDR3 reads TGTGCCAGCAGCCCGGGACAGGGAGACAATGAGCAGTTCTTC.

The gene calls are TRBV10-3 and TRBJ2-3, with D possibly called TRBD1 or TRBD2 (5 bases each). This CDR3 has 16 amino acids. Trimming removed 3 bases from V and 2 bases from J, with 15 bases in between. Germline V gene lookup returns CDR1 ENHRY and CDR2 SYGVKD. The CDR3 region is CAISDHVGDPTDTQYF. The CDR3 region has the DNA TGTGCCATCAGTGACCACGTAGGGGACCCCACAGATACGCAGTATTTT.

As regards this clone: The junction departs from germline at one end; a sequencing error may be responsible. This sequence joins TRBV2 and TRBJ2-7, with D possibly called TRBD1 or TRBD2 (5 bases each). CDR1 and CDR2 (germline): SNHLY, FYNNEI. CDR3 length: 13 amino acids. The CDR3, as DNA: TGTGCCGGCAGCGTGGGGGACCCCTACGAGCAGTACTTC. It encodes CAGSVGDPYEQYF.

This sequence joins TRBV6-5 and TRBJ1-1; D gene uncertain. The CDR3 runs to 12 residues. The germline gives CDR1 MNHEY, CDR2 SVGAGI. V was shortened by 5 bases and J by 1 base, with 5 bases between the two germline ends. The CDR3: CASSQENTEAFF. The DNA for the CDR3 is TGTGCCAGCAGTCAAGAGAACACTGAAGCTTTCTTT.

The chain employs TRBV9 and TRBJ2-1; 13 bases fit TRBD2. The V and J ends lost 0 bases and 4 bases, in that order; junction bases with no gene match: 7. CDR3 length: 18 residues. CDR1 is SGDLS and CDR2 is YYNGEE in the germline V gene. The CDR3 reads CASSVVPGLAGYYNEQFF. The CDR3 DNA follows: TGTGCCAGCAGCGTAGTCCCGGGACTAGCGGGATATTACAATGAGCAGTTCTTC.